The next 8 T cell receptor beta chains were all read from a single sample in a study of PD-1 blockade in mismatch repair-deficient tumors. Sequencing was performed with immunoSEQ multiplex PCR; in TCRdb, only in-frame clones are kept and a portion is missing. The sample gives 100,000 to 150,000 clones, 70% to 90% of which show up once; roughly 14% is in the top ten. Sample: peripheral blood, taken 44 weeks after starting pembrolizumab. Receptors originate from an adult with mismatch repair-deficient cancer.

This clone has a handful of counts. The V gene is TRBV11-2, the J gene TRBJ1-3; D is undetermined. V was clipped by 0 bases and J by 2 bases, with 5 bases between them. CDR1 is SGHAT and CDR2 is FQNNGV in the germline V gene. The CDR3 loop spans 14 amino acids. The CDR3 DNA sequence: TGTGCCAGCAGCTTAGACAGAGCTGGAAACACCATATATTTT. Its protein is CASSLDRAGNTIYF.

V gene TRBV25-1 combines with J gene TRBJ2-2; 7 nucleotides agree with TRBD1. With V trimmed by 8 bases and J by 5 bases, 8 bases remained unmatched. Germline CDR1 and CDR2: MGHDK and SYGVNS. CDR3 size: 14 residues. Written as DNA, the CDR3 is TGTGCCAGCCTGGGACAGAGGGGAACCGGGGAGCTGTTTTTT. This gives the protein CASLGQRGTGELFF.

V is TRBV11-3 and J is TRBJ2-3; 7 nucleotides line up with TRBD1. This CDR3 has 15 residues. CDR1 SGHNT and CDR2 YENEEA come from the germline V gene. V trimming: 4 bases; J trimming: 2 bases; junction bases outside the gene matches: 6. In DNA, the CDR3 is TGTGCCAGCAGCTCGAGACAGGGCCTCACAGATACGCAGTATTTT. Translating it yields CASSSRQGLTDTQYF. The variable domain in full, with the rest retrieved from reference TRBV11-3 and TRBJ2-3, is EAGVVQSPRYKIIEKKQPVAFWCNPISGHNTLYWYLQNLGQGPELLIRYENEEAVDDSQLPKDRFSAERLKGVDSTLKIQPAELGDSAVYLCASSSRQGLTDTQYFGPGTRLTVL.

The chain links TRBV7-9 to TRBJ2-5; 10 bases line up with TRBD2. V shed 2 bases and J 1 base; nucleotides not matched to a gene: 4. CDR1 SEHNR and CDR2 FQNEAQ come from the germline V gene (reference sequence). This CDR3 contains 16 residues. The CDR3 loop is CASSLRLAGTQETQYF. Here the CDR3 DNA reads TGTGCCAGCAGCTTACGACTAGCGGGCACCCAAGAGACCCAGTACTTC. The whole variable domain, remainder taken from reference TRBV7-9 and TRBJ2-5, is DTGVSQNPRHKITKRGQNVTFRCDPISEHNRLYWYRQTLGQGPEFLTYFQNEAQLEKSRLLSDRFSAERPKGSFSTLEIQRTEQGDSAMYLCASSLRLAGTQETQYFGPGTRLLVL.

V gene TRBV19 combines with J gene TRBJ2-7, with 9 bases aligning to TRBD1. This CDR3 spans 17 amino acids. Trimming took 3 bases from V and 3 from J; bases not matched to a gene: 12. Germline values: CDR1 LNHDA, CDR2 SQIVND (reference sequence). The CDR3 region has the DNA TGTGCCAGTAGTATCCAAACAACAGGGGGCCTATTCTACGAGCAGTACTTC. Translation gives CASSIQTTGGLFYEQYF.

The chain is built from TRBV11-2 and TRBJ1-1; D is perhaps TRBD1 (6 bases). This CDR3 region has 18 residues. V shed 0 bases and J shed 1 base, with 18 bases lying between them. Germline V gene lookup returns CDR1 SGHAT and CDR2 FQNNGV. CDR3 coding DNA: TGTGCCAGCAGCTTAGATCCTCACAGGGAAGGAGGGAACACTGAAGCTTTCTTT. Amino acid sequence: CASSLDPHREGGNTEAFF.

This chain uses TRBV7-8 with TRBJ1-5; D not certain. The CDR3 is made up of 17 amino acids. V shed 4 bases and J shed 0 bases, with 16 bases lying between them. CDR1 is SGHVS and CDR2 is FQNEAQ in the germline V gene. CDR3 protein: CASSSRRQSDSNQPQHF. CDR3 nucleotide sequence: TGTGCCAGCAGCTCCCGACGACAAAGTGATAGCAATCAGCCCCAGCATTTT.

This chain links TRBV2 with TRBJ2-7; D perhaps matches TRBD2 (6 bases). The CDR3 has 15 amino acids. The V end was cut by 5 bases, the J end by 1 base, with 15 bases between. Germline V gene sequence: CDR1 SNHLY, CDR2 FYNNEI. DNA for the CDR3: TGTGCCAGCAGTCCACTAGCTTCGGGATCCTACGAGCAGTACTTC. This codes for CASSPLASGSYEQYF.